The present T cell receptor (beta chain) was sequenced within a study of T cells in Graves' hyperthyroidism and ophthalmopathy (dated by TCRdb to about 2019). Notes on the research overall: Peripheral blood was sampled at the time of initial diagnosis, prior to any treatment. Prospective prediction of ophthalmopathy was tested in an independent validation cohort of fewer than 20 hyperthyroidism patients and 15 to 17 patients who later progressed to ophthalmopathy. After blood sampling, hyperthyroidism patients were treated with methimazole at a starting dose of 30 mg daily, and ophthalmopathy patients were treated with high-dose intravenous methylprednisolone. In six Graves' hyperthyroidism patients, the study also compared T-cell repertoires from thyroid tissue with T-cell repertoires from blood. The paper reports TCR Vbeta CDR3 sequencing of some 140 peripheral blood samples: under 45 ophthalmopathy, about 75 hyperthyroidism and approximately 17 progressor patients. The roughly 91 discovery patients were randomly split 7:3 into training and test sets. A discovery cohort of about a hundred patients, 43 with Graves' ophthalmopathy and 57 with stable Graves' hyperthyroidism, was used to find distinguishing TCR V-J signatures.

V lost 4 bases and J lost 3 bases; the stretch between them is 16 bases long. Inclusive of the bounding cysteine and phenylalanine, the CDR3 is 14 residues long. The retained sequence is limited to the CDR3, 42 bases, with the frame set at the first base. Looking up the germline V gene (reference sequence) yields CDR1 DFQATT and CDR2 SNEGSKA. Points the paper makes about the study in general: Most expanded thyroid clonotypes (frequency above 0.001) were also detected in blood, a finding suggesting that blood repertoires may reflect thyroid immune responses. In validation, progression to ophthalmopathy was predicted by the model with 70.59% sensitivity and 72% to 85% specificity, a median of 6.5 months before onset. Ophthalmopathy was separated from stable hyperthyroidism by a 13 V-J signature model, with around 88% sensitivity and 81% to 82% specificity obtained in cross-validation and 80%/75% obtained in testing. Sample size was not statistically predetermined, and blinding of investigators to group allocation was not performed.

The TCR beta CDR3 regions were amplified from RNA transcripts. The first round of RT-PCR for the TCR CDR3 was performed with the HTBI primer set and the Qiagen OneStep RT-PCR kit. A second multiplex PCR round built the libraries, followed by size selection and purification. The libraries were sequenced on an Illumina HiSeq2000 using paired-end 100 bp reads. The paper's data handling went like this. SOAPnuke was used to process the raw data, removing reads that contained adapters or uncalled bases, had a mean Phred below 15, or lacked an exact match to the constant primer or identifier. High-quality paired reads were merged using COPE v1.2.5, and each unique nucleotide sequence was defined as a clonotype. MiTCR v1.1 was used to align the clonotypes against IMGT TRBV, TRBD and TRBJ reference segments. Only V-J combinations with frequency above 0.0001, covering roughly 99% of repertoires, were analysed. The TCS score was defined as the ratio of F50 (clonal expansion) to E x V (chaos), calculated using BLOSUM62-based TCRdist between CDR3 peptides within each V-J. Welch's t-statistics and random forest reduced 514 V-J features to about 13, which were used in a naive Bayes classifier (R e1071). TCRdb reworked the public reads: Q25 trimming with fastp, MiXCR clone assembly, productive beta chains retained. Each record represents a unique CDR3 protein, reported with the most common genes and DNA among its rows. TCRdb's processing, not the authors' own work, is the source of the V and J calls. The sample records fewer than 200,000 distinct CDR3 sequences, 17% of which are singletons. The ten largest clones capture around 27% of the sample.

This clonotype has only a few counts. There is no known antigen for this receptor. No base quality values were provided; no much bigger clone lies one nucleotide off. Stable Graves' hyperthyroidism was defined as no progression to ophthalmopathy during 18 months of follow-up. The hyperthyroidism patients were between 18 and 65 years old and newly diagnosed, with a disease duration of less than 2 months. The study excluded patients with uncontrolled infections, other autoimmune diseases, pregnancy or lactation. Diagnoses relied on clinical symptoms, serum thyroxine and TRAb, thyroid ultrasound and orbital computed tomography. PBMCs were separated from 7.5 to 10 ml of fresh peripheral blood using Ficoll-Paque density gradient centrifugation. Total RNA was extracted with Trizol reagent, and quality was checked on an Agilent 2100 Bioanalyzer.

Rearrangement joined TRBV20-1 to TRBJ2-7; the D gene lacks a confident call. Sequencing was performed on blood. The TCR was taken from a woman aged 45-59 years with Graves' hyperthyroidism. The CDR3 has the sequence CSATTRLSGYEQYF. The sequenced DNA: TGCAGTGCTACTACAAGGCTCTCAGGCTACGAGCAGTACTTC.